This T cell receptor (beta chain) was captured by sequencing in a study of blood T cell repertoires in COVID-19. The CDR3 extends over 15 amino acids. The V gene lost 6 bases and the J gene lost 2 bases, with 17 bases spanning the gap. Germline V CDR1 and CDR2: MNHEY, SVGAGI. Clones were read by immunoSEQ multiplex PCR, and TCRdb kept only the in-frame ones, dropping some. The sample lists about 190,000 clones, approximately 88% occurring once. Sequencing input: PBMCs or T cells enriched from blood (not recorded which). The sequence was collected from a woman in her twenties or thirties who had recovered from COVID-19. The chain links TRBV6-5 to TRBJ2-7, with D possibly being TRBD2 (6 bases). The CDR3 sequence is CASSLEGRGTYEQYF. The CDR3 nucleotides read TGTGCCAGCAGCCTAGAGGGCCGGGGGACCTACGAGCAGTACTTC.